This T cell receptor beta chain was retrieved from a study of human CD8 memory T cell subsets. This CDR3 has 13 amino acids. In germline, CDR1 is SGHVS, CDR2 FQNEAQ. Whole-study findings and limits: Chao1 was used to estimate diversity, and its estimates suggested stem-like memory T cells were more diverse than precursor exhausted T cells.

For every subset, the RNA was derived from duplicate vials of roughly 140,000 sorted CD8+ T cells. A UMI-labeled 5' RACE approach was the method that produced the TCR beta libraries. Methods used by the authors: Each TCR beta library held between roughly 2,900 and 18,000 functional CDR3 beta clonotypes. TCRdb re-called the 5' RACE reads and shows each CDR3 protein once, DNA omitted. For this entry, the V and J calls and clone size follow TCRdb and not the study's own pipeline. The sample includes about 5,400 distinct CDR3 sequences. On this clonotype: Its antigen is as yet unknown.

The sequence derives from a human donor in good health. The chain recombines TRBV7-8 with TRBJ2-7; the D call from TCRdb, TRBD1, cannot be confirmed without DNA. The sequencing sample was made of CD8+ effector memory T cells (TEM) sorted from PBMCs. The sample's subset: effector memory CD8 T cells, CCR7- CD45RO+ CD95+. CDR3 sequence reads: CASSLGPGIEQYF.